What follows are 29 T cell receptor beta chains derived from one specimen sequenced in a study of spatial heterogeneity in lung cancer. Time point in this sample: blood at routine non-recurrence follow-up after resection. MiXCR, applied by TCRdb to the 5' RACE reads, yields one record per CDR3 protein. The top ten hold over 8% of the sample, which has tens of thousands of distinct CDR3 sequences, about 7.6% seen once. The sample consisted of PBMCs, taken at follow-up. The receptors derive from a male donor with early-stage non-small cell lung cancer.

This clonotype has a count of ten or more. The CDR3 bases are TGTGCCAGTAGTTCCGGGCAGGGGTGGACTGAAGCTTTCTTT. This encodes CASSSGQGWTEAFF. The rearrangement uses TRBV19 and TRBJ1-1; possible D gene TRBD1, 6 bases. Trimming took 5 bases from V and 5 from J, leaving 15 bases between them. Germline V gene data show CDR1 as LNHDA and CDR2 as SQIVND (reference sequence). The CDR3 runs to 14 residues.

This clonotype has at least ten counts. This sequence joins TRBV4-1 and TRBJ2-1, with TRBD2 matching over 11 bases. The CDR3 is 15 amino acids. V shed 1 base, J shed 7 bases, and the junction held 3 bases outside the gene matches. The germline gives CDR1 MGHRA, CDR2 YSYEKL. As DNA, the CDR3 is TGCGCCAGCAGCCAAGGACTAGCGGGGAATAATGAGCAGTTCTTC. Residues: CASSQGLAGNNEQFF.

Many counts were recorded for this clonotype. The CDR3 loop is CASSYGGGTDTQYF. CDR3 sequence (DNA): TGTGCCAGCAGCTATGGAGGCGGTACAGATACGCAGTATTTT. This rearrangement joins TRBV5-4 to TRBJ2-3; possible D gene TRBD2, 5 bases. Germline CDR1 and CDR2: SGHNT and YYREEE (reference sequence). The V and J ends lost 3 bases and 3 bases respectively, with 11 bases between them. The CDR3 contains 14 residues.

The sample holds many counts of this clonotype. The chain joins TRBV29-1 to TRBJ2-4; D possibly corresponds to TRBD2 (5 bases). V was trimmed by 4 bases and J by 6 bases, leaving 7 bases between them. This CDR3 contains 11 residues. CDR1 SQVTM and CDR2 ANQGSEA come from the germline V gene. The DNA for the CDR3 is TGCAGCGTTGGGGAGATAAACATTCAGTACTTC. This sequence encodes CSVGEINIQYF.

The sample holds many counts of this clonotype. The chain recombines TRBV3-1 with TRBJ2-7; a weak D match, TRBD2 (6 bases). This CDR3 region has 14 residues. V was cut by 6 bases and J by 3 bases, with 15 bases left in between. From germline, CDR1 is LGHDT and CDR2 YNNKEL (reference sequence). The CDR3 protein is CASSPGGAGYEQYF. CDR3 coding DNA: TGTGCCAGCAGTCCCGGAGGGGCCGGCTACGAGCAGTACTTC.

This clonotype was observed at least ten times. The chain couples TRBV19 to TRBJ1-2; D remains ambiguous. The V gene's germline CDR1 is LNHDA and CDR2 SQIVND (reference sequence). The V gene lost 0 bases and the J gene lost 3 bases, with 14 bases spanning the gap. CDR3 length: 16 amino acids. The CDR3 nucleotides are TGTGCCAGTAGTATAGATGCGGGGTTTGATCACTATGGCTACACCTTC. This encodes CASSIDAGFDHYGYTF.

This clonotype was seen ten or more times. The rearrangement uses TRBV3-1 and TRBJ2-7, with 10 nucleotides matching TRBD1. Germline assignment: CDR1 LGHDT and CDR2 YNNKEL (reference sequence). This CDR3 is 13 amino acids long. Losses at the gene ends were 3 bases for V and 6 bases for J; bases not matched to a gene: 2. Here the CDR3 reads CASSQWTGGEQYF. DNA for the CDR3: TGTGCCAGCAGCCAGTGGACAGGGGGCGAGCAGTACTTC.

This clonotype showed up many times. The chain recombines TRBV19 with TRBJ2-4; no clear D gene. V was shortened by 6 bases and J by 0 bases, with 18 bases between the two germline ends. The CDR3 contains 17 residues. The germline V gene has CDR1 LNHDA and CDR2 SQIVND (reference sequence). The CDR3 loop reads CASRNFFGFGAKNIQYF. The CDR3 region has the DNA TGTGCCAGTAGGAACTTTTTCGGGTTTGGAGCCAAAAACATTCAGTACTTC.

This clonotype showed up many times. The J gene is TRBJ2-1, the V gene TRBV5-5, with D perhaps TRBD1 (5 bases). Germline CDR1 reads SGHKS; CDR2 reads YYEKEE (reference sequence). Deletions cut 5 bases from V and 6 bases from J, with 15 bases between. There are 14 residues in the CDR3. CDR3 protein: CASSQTQGFNEQFF. DNA for the CDR3: TGTGCCAGCAGTCAGACCCAGGGTTTCAATGAGCAGTTCTTC.

This clonotype has at least ten counts. The chain combines TRBV5-1 with TRBJ2-7; D might be TRBD1 (6 bases). The CDR3 consists of 14 residues. The V gene's germline CDR1 is SGHRS and CDR2 YFSETQ. V was pared by 0 bases and J by 4 bases, with 11 bases between. The CDR3: CASSLAGTPYEQYF. CDR3 in DNA: TGCGCCAGCAGCTTGGCCGGGACACCATACGAGCAGTACTTC.

This clonotype came up many times. V and J are TRBV7-9 and TRBJ1-6; possibly TRBD1 for D (5 bases). Per the germline V gene, CDR1 is SEHNR and CDR2 is FQNEAQ (reference sequence). This CDR3 region has 15 residues. Trimming removed 2 bases from V and 6 bases from J, with 11 bases in between. As DNA, the CDR3 is TGTGCCAGCAGCTTATCAGGGTTGGGTAATTCACCCCTCCACTTT. Translated: CASSLSGLGNSPLHF.

In its sample, this clonotype was seen many times. V usage is TRBV9 and J usage is TRBJ2-5; D ambiguous. V was cut by 1 base and J by 4 bases, with 11 bases left in between. Per germline, CDR1 SGDLS and CDR2 YYNGEE. The CDR3 sequence is 14 residues long. The DNA for the CDR3 is TGTGCCAGCAGCGTAATGCCCGACTCAGAGACCCAGTACTTC. Protein product: CASSVMPDSETQYF.

This clonotype was counted a few times. This chain uses TRBV12-3 or TRBV12-4 with TRBJ2-7; 11 positions match TRBD1. Losses at the gene ends were 7 bases for V and 1 base for J; bases not matched to a gene: 6. CDR3 length: 15 amino acids. The CDR3 is CASTPGTGGSYEQYF. Here the CDR3 DNA reads TGTGCCAGCACCCCCGGGACAGGGGGGTCCTACGAGCAGTACTTC.

This clonotype was counted many times. CDR3 loop: CASSLSRLAGVVDTQYF. The CDR3 bases are TGTGCCAGCAGCTTGTCCCGGCTAGCGGGGGTGGTAGATACGCAGTATTTT. The chain employs TRBV5-8 and TRBJ2-3, with TRBD2 identical over 10 bases. V was pared by 1 base and J by 5 bases, with 10 bases of the junction left unmatched. Germline V gene sequence: CDR1 SGHTS, CDR2 YDEGEE. This CDR3 region has 17 residues.

This clonotype occurred many times. The chain joins TRBV6-1 to TRBJ1-1, with D uncertain. The V gene's germline CDR1 is MNHNS and CDR2 SASEGT. The CDR3 spans 17 residues. V lost 4 bases to trimming and J lost 0 bases, with 18 bases between them. For the CDR3, the DNA is TGTGCCAGCAGTGTACCCATTTGGGTGGCCATGAACACTGAAGCTTTCTTT. As protein: CASSVPIWVAMNTEAFF.

This clonotype was counted many times. This chain links TRBV6-5 with TRBJ2-2; no definite D call. CDR1 is MNHEY, CDR2 SVGAGI, per germline. Trimming shortened V by 0 bases and J by 6 bases, and 14 bases separated the two germline ends. CDR3 size: 16 residues. The CDR3 coding sequence is TGTGCCAGCAGTTACTCGACAAATATGTACGCCGGGGAGCTGTTTTTT. It translates to CASSYSTNMYAGELFF.

This clonotype has ten or more counts. This chain uses TRBV6-1 with TRBJ1-6, with D perhaps TRBD1 (6 bases). Germline assignment: CDR1 MNHNS and CDR2 SASEGT. This CDR3 region has 14 residues. Between the trimmed V and J ends, which lost 8 bases and 7 bases, there was a span of 15 bases. In DNA, the CDR3 is TGTGCCAGCCAAACCGGGACACAAAATTCACCCCTCCACTTT. It specifies CASQTGTQNSPLHF.

This clonotype was found a few times. The J gene is TRBJ2-1, the V gene TRBV6-5; 7 bases agree with TRBD2. This CDR3 is built from 19 residues. V shed 0 bases, J shed 4 bases, and the junction held 15 bases outside the gene matches. Germline CDR1 reads MNHEY; CDR2 reads SVGAGI. CDR3 in amino acids: CASSYSPPGTNPPYNEQFF. CDR3 nucleotide sequence: TGTGCCAGCAGTTACTCACCCCCTGGGACTAATCCGCCATACAATGAGCAGTTCTTC.

This clonotype was recorded many times. The chain uses TRBV7-9 and TRBJ2-3, with 8 bases aligning to TRBD1. Germline loops: CDR1 SEHNR, CDR2 FQNEAQ (reference sequence). Trimming at V came to 4 bases and at J to 4 bases, leaving 13 bases not matched to a gene. The CDR3 totals 17 residues. CDR3 DNA: TGTGCCAGCAGCTCCAAGAAGGACAGGGTTCTTCCAGATACGCAGTATTTT. Protein product: CASSSKKDRVLPDTQYF.

V gene TRBV2 combines with J gene TRBJ1-6, with no clear D. Germline V lookup: CDR1 SNHLY, CDR2 FYNNEI. V was trimmed by 3 bases and J by 7 bases, leaving 13 bases between them. This CDR3 region has 15 residues. Written as DNA, the CDR3 is TGTGCCAGCAGTGAGGGCGGAGGCGAGAATTCACCCCTCCACTTT. This gives the protein CASSEGGGENSPLHF.

This clonotype was picked up many times. This chain links TRBV2 with TRBJ1-5; 7 bases match TRBD1. Unmatched junction bases numbered 10, after V lost 5 bases and J lost 0 bases. The germline V gene has CDR1 SNHLY and CDR2 FYNNEI. The CDR3 covers 17 residues. CDR3 in DNA: TGTGCCAGCAGTATTCGACAGGGTGCGAGTAGCAATCAGCCCCAGCATTTT. Amino acid sequence: CASSIRQGASSNQPQHF.

The table lists this clonotype with many counts. V usage is TRBV5-1 and J usage is TRBJ2-1, with TRBD1 matching 9 bases. J was trimmed by 4 bases and V by 3 bases; bases with no gene match: 8. The CDR3 consists of 16 residues. Germline assignment: CDR1 SGHRS and CDR2 YFSETQ. CDR3 region: CASSYPGQGAYNEQFF. The CDR3 bases are TGCGCCAGCAGCTACCCGGGACAGGGCGCGTACAATGAGCAGTTCTTC. Filled out from reference TRBV5-1 and TRBJ2-1, the complete variable domain reads KAGVTQTPRYLIKTRGQQVTLSCSPISGHRSVSWYQQTPGQGLQFLFEYFSETQRNKGNFPGRFSGRQFSNSRSEMNVSTLELGDSALYLCASSYPGQGAYNEQFFGPGTRLTVL.

This clonotype was seen ten or more times. V gene TRBV9 combines with J gene TRBJ2-1; D possibly matches TRBD1 or TRBD2 (6 bases each). The CDR3 sequence is 17 residues long. Trimming took off 2 bases at V and 1 base at J, with 16 bases between the two ends. The germline gives CDR1 SGDLS, CDR2 YYNGEE. The CDR3 here is CASSVGGGFDSYNEQFF. CDR3 in DNA: TGTGCCAGCAGCGTCGGAGGGGGATTCGATTCCTACAATGAGCAGTTCTTC.

In this sample, this clonotype turned up many times. This chain uses TRBV12-3 or TRBV12-4 with TRBJ1-4; the D is unclear. This CDR3 has 13 residues. V lost 0 bases and J 5 bases, leaving 4 bases between the germline ends. CDR3 sequence: CASSLATNEKLFF. The CDR3 coding sequence is TGTGCCAGCAGTTTAGCGACAAATGAAAAACTGTTTTTT.

This chain links TRBV7-8 with TRBJ2-1, with D hard to call. The ends were cut back, 0 bases at V and 6 bases at J, with 21 bases in the middle. Germline values: CDR1 SGHVS, CDR2 FQNEAQ. The CDR3 has 18 amino acids. The CDR3, as DNA: TGTGCCAGCAGCTTAGCGAGGATAGCTATGGACGGAGTCAATGAGCAGTTCTTC. It specifies CASSLARIAMDGVNEQFF.

V is TRBV11-2 and J is TRBJ2-3; 8 bases are a match to TRBD2. CDR1 and CDR2 from the germline V gene are SGHAT and FQNNGV. V was clipped by 5 bases and J by 3 bases; unmatched bases: 7. This CDR3 region has 15 residues. The CDR3 loop reads CASSPREGRTDTQYF. DNA of the CDR3: TGTGCCAGCAGCCCTCGGGAGGGAAGGACAGATACGCAGTATTTT. The full variable domain, in which reference TRBV11-2 and TRBJ2-3 provide the parts outside the CDR3, is EAGVAQSPRYKIIEKRQSVAFWCNPISGHATLYWYQQILGQGPKLLIQFQNNGVVDDSQLPKDRFSAERLKGVDSTLKIQPAKLEDSAVYLCASSPREGRTDTQYFGPGTRLTVL.

In this sample, this clonotype turned up once. The V gene is TRBV7-3, the J gene TRBJ2-2; TRBD2 might be the D (6 bases). Germline V gene data show CDR1 as SGHTA and CDR2 as FQGTGA. The CDR3 extends over 15 amino acids. Trimming shortened V by 4 bases and J by 2 bases, and 11 bases separated the two germline ends. The CDR3 DNA follows: TGTGCCAGCAGCTACGGGACTTTAAACACCGGGGAGCTGTTTTTT. Residues: CASSYGTLNTGELFF.

This clonotype was seen repeatedly, ten times or more. V usage is TRBV3-1 and J usage is TRBJ2-5; 13 bases agree with TRBD2. This CDR3 spans 15 amino acids. Germline V gene sequence: CDR1 LGHDT, CDR2 YNNKEL (reference sequence). The V and J ends lost 5 bases and 2 bases, in that order; junction bases with no gene match: 2. CDR3 DNA sequence: TGTGCCAGCAGCTCACTAGCGGGGGGGCAAGAGACCCAGTACTTC. It encodes CASSSLAGGQETQYF.

This clonotype was seen ten or more times. The J gene is TRBJ1-2, the V gene TRBV30; D is undetermined. The CDR3 totals 15 residues. CDR1 GTSNPN and CDR2 SVGIG come from the germline V gene (reference sequence). V gave up 2 bases and J gave up 4 bases, with 17 bases separating them. The CDR3 region has the DNA TGTGCCTGGAGTCTCTCCGGACTGACCTCCTATGGCTACACCTTC. This codes for CAWSLSGLTSYGYTF.